This passage covers 17 T cell receptor beta chains from one sample sequenced in a study of blood T cell repertoires in COVID-19. Sequencing used immunoSEQ multiplex PCR; TCRdb keeps in-frame clones, though not all of them. Found here are fewer than 120,000 clones, approximately 85% of them singletons; the top ten hold about 17%. Specimen: peripheral blood. These receptors were taken from a woman aged 55-70 years with acute or convalescent COVID-19.

This clone was recorded a few times. V is TRBV7-9 and J is TRBJ2-5; 7 positions match TRBD2. Per germline, CDR1 SEHNR and CDR2 FQNEAQ (reference sequence). The CDR3 consists of 15 residues. V dropped 5 bases and J dropped 2; count of bases not matched to a gene: 8. The CDR3 bases are TGTGCCAGCAGCGCCCAGTGGGGGGGTCAAGAGACCCAGTACTTC. Translating it yields CASSAQWGGQETQYF.

CDR3 sequence reads: CASSLSMNTEAFF. CDR3 sequence (DNA): TGCGCCAGCAGCTTGAGCATGAACACTGAAGCTTTCTTT. J is TRBJ1-1 and V is TRBV5-1; the D is unclear. The length of the CDR3 is 13 residues. Germline V CDR1 and CDR2: SGHRS, YFSETQ. Trimming took off 1 base at V and 0 bases at J, with 4 bases between the two ends.

The V gene is TRBV19, the J gene TRBJ1-1, with TRBD1 matching 8 bases. J was trimmed by 2 bases and V by 4 bases; bases with no gene match: 12. The CDR3 is 17 residues long. Germline V gives CDR1 LNHDA, CDR2 SQIVND (reference sequence). CDR3 sequence reads: CASSTWKWTGKNTEAFF. CDR3 bases: TGTGCCAGTAGTACCTGGAAATGGACAGGGAAAAACACTGAAGCTTTCTTT.

V is TRBV19 and J is TRBJ1-6; 12 nucleotides agree with TRBD1. The trim removed 5 bases at V and 10 bases at J, leaving 3 bases unmatched. The CDR3 contains 14 residues. Germline CDR1 LNHDA, CDR2 SQIVND (reference sequence). CDR3 nucleotides: TGTGCCAGTAGTGCCGGGACAGGGGGCTCACCCCTCCACTTT. The encoded protein is CASSAGTGGSPLHF.

J is TRBJ2-1 and V is TRBV6-5, with 7 nucleotides matching TRBD2. Germline V lookup: CDR1 MNHEY, CDR2 SVGAGI. The CDR3 sequence is 15 residues long. With 8 bases clipped from V and 1 base from J, the junction kept 8 bases outside the gene matches. The CDR3 region is CASWRRGDSYNEQFF. For the CDR3, the DNA is TGTGCCAGCTGGAGACGGGGGGATTCCTACAATGAGCAGTTCTTC.

The chain is built from TRBV9 and TRBJ1-2, with D possibly matching TRBD1 (5 bases). The CDR3 is 13 amino acids. Germline lookup yields CDR1 SGDLS and CDR2 YYNGEE. With 4 bases removed from V and 1 base from J, the gap between germline ends came to 8 bases. For the CDR3, the DNA is TGTGCCAGCAGCCCCGGGGGTAACTATGGCTACACCTTC. As protein: CASSPGGNYGYTF.

This chain connects TRBV28 to TRBJ2-1, with D unresolved. Germline values: CDR1 MDHEN, CDR2 SYDVKM. V lost 5 bases to trimming and J lost 8 bases, with 7 bases between them. The CDR3 has 11 amino acids. The CDR3 nucleotides are TGTGCCAGCAGTCCTAGGTATGAGCAGTTCTTC. This sequence encodes CASSPRYEQFF.

This clone has only one observation. The chain joins TRBV24-1 to TRBJ2-1; 8 bases map to TRBD1. The CDR3 spans 15 residues. Germline V gene lookup returns CDR1 KGHDR and CDR2 SFDVKD. V shed 9 bases, J shed 1 base, and the junction held 7 bases outside the gene matches. CDR3 in amino acids: CATEDREPSYNEQFF. CDR3 DNA: TGTGCCACCGAGGACAGGGAACCATCCTACAATGAGCAGTTCTTC.

The V call is TRBV18, the J call TRBJ1-2; D is perhaps TRBD1 (6 bases). This CDR3 contains 17 residues. V lost 2 bases to trimming and J lost 5 bases, with 21 bases between them. CDR1 and CDR2 (germline): KGHSH, LQKENI. The CDR3 reads CASSPDGVGADGYGYTF. CDR3 nucleotide sequence: TGTGCCAGCTCACCAGATGGTGTGGGGGCCGATGGATATGGCTACACCTTC.

This clone was detected only a few times. The V and J genes are TRBV9 and TRBJ1-1; D possibly corresponds to TRBD1 (6 bases). Per germline, CDR1 SGDLS and CDR2 YYNGEE. V was cut by 5 bases and J by 1 base, with 15 bases left in between. The CDR3 extends over 15 amino acids. The CDR3 DNA is TGTGCCAGCAGAGCTATGACAGGACCGAACACTGAAGCTTTCTTT. This gives the protein CASRAMTGPNTEAFF. Based on the CDR3 plus reference TRBV9 and TRBJ1-1, the full variable domain is DSGVTQTPKHLITATGQRVTLRCSPRSGDLSVYWYQQSLDQGLQFLIQYYNGEERAKGNILERFSAQQFPDLHSELNLSSLELGDSALYFCASRAMTGPNTEAFFGQGTRLTVV.

The genes are TRBV5-1 and TRBJ2-3; 11 bases map to TRBD1. The germline V gene has CDR1 SGHRS and CDR2 YFSETQ. The CDR3 is 16 amino acids. The ends lost 1 base at V and 3 bases at J; junction bases unmatched: 4. CDR3 nucleotide sequence: TGCGCCAGCAGCTTGTATGGGACAGGGGGAACAGATACGCAGTATTTT. This encodes CASSLYGTGGTDTQYF.

V gene TRBV28 combines with J gene TRBJ2-1; D possibly corresponds to TRBD1 (6 bases). The CDR3 has 14 residues. Germline CDR1 reads MDHEN; CDR2 reads SYDVKM. Trimming took off 6 bases at V and 4 bases at J, with 13 bases between the two ends. CDR3 in amino acids: CASRTGPLYNEQFF. Here the CDR3 DNA reads TGTGCCAGCAGAACAGGGCCCCTTTACAATGAGCAGTTCTTC.

This clone has just a few counts. CDR3 protein: CVRSLAPGEETQYF. Here the CDR3 DNA reads TGTGTCAGAAGCTTAGCCCCAGGGGAAGAGACCCAGTACTTC. V gene TRBV7-5 combines with J gene TRBJ2-5; the listed D gene, TRBD1, was not tested against the DNA. TRBV7-5 is reported as a pseudogene. This CDR3 has 14 amino acids.

The gene calls are TRBV6-5 and TRBJ1-5; tentatively, D is TRBD1 (5 bases). The CDR3 length is 13 residues. Germline lookup yields CDR1 MNHEY and CDR2 SVGAGI. Between the trimmed V and J ends, which lost 10 bases and 3 bases, there was a span of 13 bases. CDR3 DNA sequence: TGTGCCACTTGGGGGGTTACCAATCAGCCCCAGCATTTT. Its protein product is CATWGVTNQPQHF.

In its sample, this clone was seen once. The rearrangement joins TRBV6-5 to TRBJ1-1; D call uncertain. Trimming cost V 8 bases and J 0 bases, with 10 bases left between them. CDR1 and CDR2 from the germline V gene are MNHEY and SVGAGI. This CDR3 has 13 residues. The CDR3 nucleotides read TGTGCCAGCCATAGCTATATGAACACTGAAGCTTTCTTT. It codes for CASHSYMNTEAFF.

This clone was counted at least ten times. In DNA, the CDR3 is TGCAGCGTTGAAGGGCTTTACACAGATACGCAGTATTTT. Translation: CSVEGLYTDTQYF. The V call is TRBV29-1, the J call TRBJ2-3; D is ambiguous. Germline CDR1 SQVTM, CDR2 ANQGSEA. V was trimmed by 1 base and J by 2 bases, leaving 7 bases between them. The CDR3 loop spans 13 amino acids.

The genes are TRBV4-3 and TRBJ2-2; 13 bases are a match to TRBD2. This CDR3 spans 17 amino acids. The ends lost 2 bases at V and 7 bases at J; junction bases unmatched: 7. CDR1 and CDR2 from the germline V gene are LGHNA and YSLEER. CDR3 in DNA: TGCGCCAGCAGCCAATCACTAGCGGGGGGGCCTGGCGGGGAGCTGTTTTTT. Its protein product is CASSQSLAGGPGGELFF.